These 20 T cell receptor beta chains were sequenced from one sample in a study of blood T cell repertoires in COVID-19. Method: immunoSEQ multiplex PCR; TCRdb's copy keeps in-frame clones and lacks some. Found here are roughly 170,000 clones, about 88% of them singletons; the top ten hold 25% to 30%. Material: peripheral blood. All receptors derive from a man aged 60-69 years with acute or convalescent COVID-19.

The rearrangement uses TRBV2 and TRBJ1-1, with 8 bases lining up with TRBD1. The length of the CDR3 is 13 residues. The trim removed 3 bases at V and 7 bases at J, leaving 4 bases unmatched. CDR1 is SNHLY and CDR2 is FYNNEI in the germline V gene. CDR3 nucleotides: TGTGCCAGCAGTGAGAACAGGGGGGATGAAGCTTTCTTT. It yields the protein CASSENRGDEAFF.

V usage is TRBV3-1 (or the pseudogene TRBV3-2) and J usage is TRBJ1-3, with a possible D match to TRBD1 (6 bases). V was shortened by 4 bases and J by 0 bases, with 10 bases between the two germline ends. CDR3 length: 15 amino acids. Germline V CDR1 and CDR2: LGHDT, YNNKEL (reference sequence). CDR3 coding DNA: TGTGCCAGCAGCCCAGGACAGTCCTCTGGAAACACCATATATTTT. Its translation: CASSPGQSSGNTIYF.

The V and J genes are TRBV5-1 and TRBJ1-2, with 11 bases matching TRBD1. Germline trimming cut 3 bases from V and 4 bases from J; bases unmatched to any gene: 14. The CDR3 sequence is 18 residues long. Germline V gene sequence: CDR1 SGHRS, CDR2 YFSETQ. The CDR3 coding sequence is TGCGCCAGCAGCTCCGGGACAGGGGGGACGCGCCCGGGCTATGGCTACACCTTC. This translates into CASSSGTGGTRPGYGYTF. Together with reference TRBV5-1 and TRBJ1-2, the CDR3 gives the full variable domain: KAGVTQTPRYLIKTRGQQVTLSCSPISGHRSVSWYQQTPGQGLQFLFEYFSETQRNKGNFPGRFSGRQFSNSRSEMNVSTLELGDSALYLCASSSGTGGTRPGYGYTFGSGTRLTVV.

V is TRBV7-9 and J is TRBJ1-1, with D possibly being TRBD1 (5 bases). The CDR3 consists of 14 residues. CDR1 is SEHNR, CDR2 FQNEAQ, per germline (reference sequence). The V end was cut by 0 bases, the J end by 4 bases, with 9 bases between. The DNA of the CDR3 is TGTGCCAGCAGCTTAGCGATGGGGGGCACTGAAGCTTTCTTT. Translating it yields CASSLAMGGTEAFF.

This clone was recorded at least ten times. V gene TRBV7-9 combines with J gene TRBJ2-3, with 12 bases fitting TRBD2. V lost 4 bases, J lost 5 bases, and 4 bases stayed unmatched. Germline CDR1 and CDR2: SEHNR and FQNEAQ (reference sequence). This CDR3 is 15 amino acids long. CDR3 in DNA: TGTGCCAGCAGCTCGACTAGCGGGAGTAGAGATACGCAGTATTTT. It encodes CASSSTSGSRDTQYF.

This chain uses TRBV6-5 with TRBJ2-7; D is perhaps TRBD1 (5 bases). The V end lost 1 base, the J end lost 6 bases, and 13 bases lay between the germline ends. The germline gives CDR1 MNHEY, CDR2 SVGAGI. The CDR3 has 14 residues. CDR3 nucleotides: TGTGCCAGCAGTTACTTGCCCTCTGGGGCCGAGCAGTACTTC. This codes for CASSYLPSGAEQYF.

The chain employs TRBV5-5 and TRBJ1-1, with 12 bases lining up with TRBD1. In germline, CDR1 is SGHKS, CDR2 YYEKEE (reference sequence). The CDR3 length is 17 residues. J was trimmed by 1 base and V by 1 base; bases with no gene match: 5. CDR3 sequence reads: CASSLRDRGLRNTEAFF. In DNA form, the CDR3 reads TGTGCCAGCAGCTTGAGGGACAGGGGGCTCCGGAACACTGAAGCTTTCTTT.

This clone showed up just once. V gene TRBV30 combines with J gene TRBJ2-1, with TRBD2 matching over 10 bases. The germline gives CDR1 GTSNPN, CDR2 SVGIG (reference sequence). The CDR3 extends over 14 amino acids. V gave up 1 base and J gave up 4 bases; unmatched junction bases: 1. In nucleotides, the CDR3 is TGTGCCTGGAGTGGTAGCGGGGGGTACAATGAGCAGTTCTTC. Translating it yields CAWSGSGGYNEQFF.

V usage is TRBV6-5 and J usage is TRBJ1-2; D may be TRBD1 (5 bases). V lost 6 bases to trimming and J lost 4 bases, with 18 bases between them. Germline V gene data show CDR1 as MNHEY and CDR2 as SVGAGI. CDR3 length equals 15 residues. Here the CDR3 reads CASSRGGTAGYGYTF. In DNA form, the CDR3 reads TGTGCCAGCAGCCGCGGGGGGACCGCAGGCTATGGCTACACCTTC.

The genes are TRBV4-3 and TRBJ2-2, with D tentatively TRBD1 (6 bases). The V end lost 2 bases, the J end lost 7 bases, and 11 bases lay between the germline ends. Germline V gene lookup returns CDR1 LGHNA and CDR2 YSLEER. The CDR3 is made up of 14 amino acids. As DNA, the CDR3 is TGCGCCAGCAGCCAACTCCCGGACAGCGGGGAGCTGTTTTTT. This encodes CASSQLPDSGELFF.

The V call is TRBV10-3, the J call TRBJ2-7; tentatively, D is TRBD1 (5 bases). This CDR3 has 12 residues. Between the trimmed V and J ends, which lost 6 bases and 6 bases, there was a span of 12 bases. The germline V gene encodes CDR1 ENHRY and CDR2 SYGVKD. The CDR3 loop reads CAISQGLGEQYF. The CDR3 nucleotides read TGTGCCATCAGCCAGGGTTTAGGCGAGCAGTACTTC.

The DNA of the CDR3 is TGCAGCGTTCGACAGGGGACCTCCTACGAGCAGTACTTC. Translating gives CSVRQGTSYEQYF. The genes are TRBV29-1 and TRBJ2-7; 8 bases are shared with TRBD1. There are 13 residues in the CDR3. From germline, CDR1 is SQVTM and CDR2 ANQGSEA. Trimming cost V 5 bases and J 0 bases; bases outside gene matches: 3.

This clone was seen only a few times. CDR3 sequence: CASTEAGRTYGYTF. CDR3 DNA: TGTGCCAGCACCGAAGCAGGGAGGACCTATGGCTACACCTTC. V and J are TRBV7-9 and TRBJ1-2, with TRBD1 as a possible D gene (5 bases). The germline gives CDR1 SEHNR, CDR2 FQNEAQ (reference sequence). CDR3 length: 14 amino acids. Trimming took 7 bases from V and 4 from J, leaving 16 bases between them.

This sequence joins TRBV5-1 and TRBJ2-2; 10 nucleotides match TRBD1. Germline V CDR1 and CDR2: SGHRS, YFSETQ. The V gene end was trimmed by 3 bases and the J gene end by 3 bases; junction bases not matched to a gene: 2. The CDR3 runs 15 residues. The DNA of the CDR3 is TGCGCCAGCAGCTGGGGGACAGGGGACACCGGGGAGCTGTTTTTT. This encodes CASSWGTGDTGELFF.

This clone occurred a few times. V usage is TRBV12-3 or TRBV12-4 and J usage is TRBJ1-1; tentative D call: TRBD1 (5 bases). The CDR3 extends over 13 amino acids. Trimming shortened V by 6 bases and J by 1 base, and 9 bases separated the two germline ends. This CDR3 is CASSQTANTEAFF. The CDR3 region has the DNA TGTGCCAGCAGCCAGACAGCGAACACTGAAGCTTTCTTT.

The chain uses TRBV7-9 and TRBJ1-1; D not resolved. This CDR3 spans 13 amino acids. V was shortened by 5 bases and J by 7 bases, with 14 bases between the two germline ends. CDR1 and CDR2 (germline): SEHNR, FQNEAQ (reference sequence). In DNA form, the CDR3 reads TGTGCCAGCAGCCCCCTAGACGTAAATGAAGCTTTCTTT. It is translated as CASSPLDVNEAFF.

The chain recombines TRBV6-5 with TRBJ2-5; D is perhaps TRBD1 (5 bases). The CDR3 is made up of 14 amino acids. The V gene's germline CDR1 is MNHEY and CDR2 SVGAGI. V gave up 6 bases and J gave up 2 bases, with 13 bases separating them. The CDR3: CASRAQRGQETQYF. The CDR3 nucleotides read TGTGCCAGCAGGGCTCAAAGGGGTCAAGAGACCCAGTACTTC.

The V and J genes are TRBV11-3 and TRBJ2-1; the D is unclear. Germline CDR1 SGHNT, CDR2 YENEEA. V lost 4 bases and J 10 bases, leaving 11 bases between the germline ends. The CDR3 length is 12 residues. The CDR3 DNA is TGTGCCAGCAGCTCTCGGATGAGGGAGCAGTTCTTC. It yields the protein CASSSRMREQFF. Variable domain in full (rest from reference TRBV11-3 and TRBJ2-1): EAGVVQSPRYKIIEKKQPVAFWCNPISGHNTLYWYLQNLGQGPELLIRYENEEAVDDSQLPKDRFSAERLKGVDSTLKIQPAELGDSAVYLCASSSRMREQFFGPGTRLTVL.

This clone has only one observation. The chain carries TRBV19 and TRBJ2-2, with D perhaps TRBD1 (6 bases). V lost 1 base to trimming and J lost 4 bases, with 13 bases between them. Germline lookup yields CDR1 LNHDA and CDR2 SQIVND (reference sequence). The CDR3 loop spans 16 amino acids. The DNA for the CDR3 is TGTGCCAGTAGTATAGTGGGGTACAGGGCCACCGGGGAGCTGTTTTTT. Translation gives CASSIVGYRATGELFF. The full variable domain, in which reference TRBV19 and TRBJ2-2 provide the parts outside the CDR3, is DGGITQSPKYLFRKEGQNVTLSCEQNLNHDAMYWYRQDPGQGLRLIYYSQIVNDFQKGDIAEGYSVSREKKESFPLTVTSAQKNPTAFYLCASSIVGYRATGELFFGEGSRLTVL.

This clone was observed a handful of times. The V gene is TRBV7-2, the J gene TRBJ1-2, with D uncertain. The CDR3 is 15 amino acids. The germline V gene has CDR1 SGHTA and CDR2 FQGNSA. V lost 0 bases to trimming and J lost 4 bases, with 12 bases between them. The CDR3 DNA reads as TGTGCCAGCAGCTTAGCAGGTATCCGCGGCTATGGCTACACCTTC. Translated: CASSLAGIRGYGYTF. The full variable domain, rest sourced from reference TRBV7-2 and TRBJ1-2, is GAGVSQSPSNKVTEKGKDVELRCDPISGHTALYWYRQSLGQGLEFLIYFQGNSAPDKSGLPSDRFSAERTGGSVSTLTIQRTQQEDSAVYLCASSLAGIRGYGYTFGSGTRLTVV.